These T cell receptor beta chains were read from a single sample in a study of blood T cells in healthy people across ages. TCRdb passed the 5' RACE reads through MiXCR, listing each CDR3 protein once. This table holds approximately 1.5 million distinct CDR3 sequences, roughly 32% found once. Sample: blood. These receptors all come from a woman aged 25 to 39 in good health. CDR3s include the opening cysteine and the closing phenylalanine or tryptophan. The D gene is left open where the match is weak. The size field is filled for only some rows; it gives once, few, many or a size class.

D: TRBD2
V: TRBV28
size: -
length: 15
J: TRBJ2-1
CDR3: CASSPASGPYNEQFF
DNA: TGTGCCAGCAGTCCGGCTAGCGGACCTTACAATGAGCAGTTCTTC

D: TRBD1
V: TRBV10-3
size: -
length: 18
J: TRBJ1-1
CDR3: CAISEQDRAASRVREAFF
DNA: TGTGCCATCAGTGAACAGGACAGGGCCGCGTCTCGGGTTCGTGAAGCTTTCTTT

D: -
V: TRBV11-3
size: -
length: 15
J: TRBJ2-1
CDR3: CASSSPGGAVDEQFF
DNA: TGTGCCAGCAGCTCCCCAGGGGGGGCTGTCGATGAGCAGTTCTTC

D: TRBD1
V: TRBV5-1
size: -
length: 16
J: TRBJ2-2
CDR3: CASSLAGTGGTGELFF
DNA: TGCGCCAGCAGCTTGGCCGGGACAGGGGGCACCGGGGAGCTGTTTTTT

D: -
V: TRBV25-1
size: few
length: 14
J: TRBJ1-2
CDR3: CASQNREFGYGYTF
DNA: TGTGCCAGTCAGAACAGGGAATTCGGCTATGGCTACACCTTC

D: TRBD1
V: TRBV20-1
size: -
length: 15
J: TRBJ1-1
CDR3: CSARAAGTVNTEAFF
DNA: TGCAGTGCTAGAGCCGCCGGGACAGTTAACACTGAAGCTTTCTTT

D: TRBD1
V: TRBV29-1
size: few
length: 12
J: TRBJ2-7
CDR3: CSVYDRASEQYF
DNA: TGCAGCGTCTACGACAGGGCATCCGAGCAGTACTTC

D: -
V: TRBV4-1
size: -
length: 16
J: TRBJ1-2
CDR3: CASSNPPGGWRYGYTF
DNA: TGCGCCAGCAGCAATCCCCCGGGCGGATGGCGATATGGCTACACCTTC

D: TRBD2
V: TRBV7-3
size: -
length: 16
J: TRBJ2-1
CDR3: CASSGVAGAPYNEQFF
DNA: TGTGCCAGCAGCGGTGTAGCGGGAGCGCCCTACAATGAGCAGTTCTTC

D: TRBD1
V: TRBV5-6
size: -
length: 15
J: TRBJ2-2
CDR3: CASSRDRQNTGELFF
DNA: TGTGCCAGCAGTCGGGACAGGCAAAACACCGGGGAGCTGTTTTTT

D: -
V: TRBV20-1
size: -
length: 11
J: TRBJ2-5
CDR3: CSASQIETQYF
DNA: TGCAGTGCTAGTCAGATAGAGACCCAGTACTTC

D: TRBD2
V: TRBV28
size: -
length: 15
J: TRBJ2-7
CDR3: CASTPDPSGRGEQYF
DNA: TGTGCCAGCACCCCAGACCCTAGCGGGAGGGGCGAGCAGTACTTC

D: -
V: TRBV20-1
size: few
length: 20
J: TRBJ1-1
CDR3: CSAPRVHRLQGAVVPTEAFF
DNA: TGCAGTGCTCCCCGGGTTCACAGGCTGCAGGGCGCGGTCGTGCCGACTGAAGCTTTCTTT

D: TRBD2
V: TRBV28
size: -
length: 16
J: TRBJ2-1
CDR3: CASSLLGREGPVGQFF
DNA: TGTGCCAGCAGTTTACTGGGGCGGGAGGGCCCGGTAGGGCAGTTCTTC

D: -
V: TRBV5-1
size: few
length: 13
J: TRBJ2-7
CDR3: CASSFLTGGEQYF
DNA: TGCGCCAGCAGCTTCCTGACAGGTGGGGAGCAGTACTTC

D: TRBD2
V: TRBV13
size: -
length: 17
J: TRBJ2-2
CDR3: CASSPHSGGVNTGELFF
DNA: TGTGCCAGCAGCCCACATAGCGGGGGGGTAAACACCGGGGAGCTGTTTTTT

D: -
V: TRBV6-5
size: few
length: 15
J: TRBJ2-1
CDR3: CASSRGPGGHNEQFF
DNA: TGTGCCAGCAGCCGGGGACCTGGAGGCCACAATGAGCAGTTCTTC

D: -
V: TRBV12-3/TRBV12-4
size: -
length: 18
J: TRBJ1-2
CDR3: CASSFGRGQGQTNYGYTF
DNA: TGTGCCAGCAGTTTCGGGAGGGGTCAGGGCCAAACAAACTATGGCTACACCTTC

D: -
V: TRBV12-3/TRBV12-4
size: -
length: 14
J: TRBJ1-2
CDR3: CASSLSSSRVGYTF
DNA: TGTGCCAGCAGTTTGAGCAGTTCCCGAGTAGGCTACACCTTC

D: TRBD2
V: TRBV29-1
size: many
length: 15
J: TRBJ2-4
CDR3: CSVEGTSGAKNIQYF
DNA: TGCAGCGTTGAAGGGACTAGCGGGGCCAAAAACATTCAGTACTTC

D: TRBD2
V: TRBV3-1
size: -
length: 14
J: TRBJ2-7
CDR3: CASSRTSIAYEQYF
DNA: TGTGCCAGCAGCCGGACTAGTATCGCCTACGAGCAGTACTTC

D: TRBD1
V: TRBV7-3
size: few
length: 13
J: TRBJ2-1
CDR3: CASSQGQLNEQFF
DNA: TGTGCCAGCAGCCAGGGACAGCTCAATGAGCAGTTCTTC

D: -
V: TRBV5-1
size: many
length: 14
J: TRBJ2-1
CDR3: CASSLGRIYNEQFF
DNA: TGCGCCAGCAGCTTGGGAAGAATATACAATGAGCAGTTCTTC

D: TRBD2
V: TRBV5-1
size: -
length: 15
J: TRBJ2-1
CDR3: CASSRGLVGHNEQFF
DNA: TGCGCCAGCAGCAGGGGACTAGTGGGACACAATGAGCAGTTCTTC

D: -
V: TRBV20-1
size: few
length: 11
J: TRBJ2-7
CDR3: CSAGTSYEQYF
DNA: TGCAGTGCTGGGACCTCCTACGAGCAGTACTTC

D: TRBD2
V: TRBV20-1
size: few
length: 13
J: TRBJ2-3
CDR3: CSADSGSGDTQYF
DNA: TGCAGTGCTGATAGCGGGAGTGGAGATACGCAGTATTTT

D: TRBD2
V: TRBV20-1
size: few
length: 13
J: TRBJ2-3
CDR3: CSKLAANTDTQYF
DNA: TGCAGTAAGCTAGCGGCGAACACAGATACGCAGTATTTT

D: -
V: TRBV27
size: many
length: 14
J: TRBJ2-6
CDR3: CASSFIAGANVLTF
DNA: TGTGCCAGCAGTTTTATCGCTGGGGCCAACGTCCTGACTTTC

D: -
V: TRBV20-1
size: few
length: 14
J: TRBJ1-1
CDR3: CSASGWEMNTEAFF
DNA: TGCAGTGCTAGTGGGTGGGAAATGAACACTGAAGCTTTCTTT

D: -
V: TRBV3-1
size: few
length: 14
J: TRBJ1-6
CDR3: CASSQDPKGSPLHF
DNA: TGTGCCAGCAGCCAAGACCCCAAAGGGTCACCCCTCCACTTT

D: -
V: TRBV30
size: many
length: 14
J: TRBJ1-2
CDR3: CAWSVGVGGFGYTF
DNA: TGTGCCTGGAGTGTCGGGGTCGGGGGTTTTGGCTACACCTTC

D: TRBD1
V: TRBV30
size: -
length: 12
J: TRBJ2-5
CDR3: CAWSGQGETQYF
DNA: TGTGCCTGGAGTGGACAGGGGGAGACCCAGTACTTC

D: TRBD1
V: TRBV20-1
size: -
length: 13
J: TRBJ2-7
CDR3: CSALGQGTYEQYF
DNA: TGCAGTGCTTTGGGACAGGGCACCTACGAGCAGTACTTC

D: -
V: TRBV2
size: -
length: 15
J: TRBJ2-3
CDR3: CATKRTAGSTDTQYF
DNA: TGTGCCACCAAAAGAACGGCAGGCAGCACAGATACGCAGTATTTT

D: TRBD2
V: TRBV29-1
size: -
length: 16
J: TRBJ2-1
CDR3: CSVEDGSGGAYNEQFF
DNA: TGCAGCGTTGAAGATGGAAGCGGGGGGGCCTACAATGAGCAGTTCTTC

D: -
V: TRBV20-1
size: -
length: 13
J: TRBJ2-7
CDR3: CSAREAESYEQYF
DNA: TGCAGTGCTAGAGAGGCAGAGTCCTACGAGCAGTACTTC

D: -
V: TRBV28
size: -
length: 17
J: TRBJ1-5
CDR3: CASSGLGQGYSNQPQHF
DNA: TGTGCCAGCTCAGGACTCGGCCAGGGATATAGCAATCAGCCCCAGCATTTT

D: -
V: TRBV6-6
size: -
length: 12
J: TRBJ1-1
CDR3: CASRSANTEAFF
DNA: TGTGCCAGCAGGTCAGCGAACACTGAAGCTTTCTTT

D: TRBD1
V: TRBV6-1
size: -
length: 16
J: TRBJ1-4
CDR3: CASSARDRGRNEKLFF
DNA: TGTGCCAGCAGTGCACGGGACAGGGGGCGGAATGAAAAACTGTTTTTT

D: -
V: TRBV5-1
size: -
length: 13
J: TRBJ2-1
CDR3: CASSLEYHNEQFF
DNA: TGCGCCAGCAGCTTGGAATACCACAATGAGCAGTTCTTC

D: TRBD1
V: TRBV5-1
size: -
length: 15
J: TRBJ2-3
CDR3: CASRFDRGGTDTQYF
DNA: TGCGCCAGCAGATTCGACAGGGGAGGCACAGATACGCAGTATTTT

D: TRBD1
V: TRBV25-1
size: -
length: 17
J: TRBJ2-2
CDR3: CASSPRQGALDTGELFF
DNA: TGTGCCAGCAGTCCCCGGCAGGGGGCTTTGGACACCGGGGAGCTGTTTTTT

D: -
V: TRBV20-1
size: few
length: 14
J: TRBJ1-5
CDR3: CSVYPGGGNQPQHF
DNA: TGCAGTGTCTACCCGGGGGGCGGCAATCAGCCCCAGCATTTT

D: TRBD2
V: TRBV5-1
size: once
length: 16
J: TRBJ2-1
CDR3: CASSILTSGSYNEQFF
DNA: TGCGCCAGCAGCATACTTACTAGCGGATCCTACAATGAGCAGTTCTTC